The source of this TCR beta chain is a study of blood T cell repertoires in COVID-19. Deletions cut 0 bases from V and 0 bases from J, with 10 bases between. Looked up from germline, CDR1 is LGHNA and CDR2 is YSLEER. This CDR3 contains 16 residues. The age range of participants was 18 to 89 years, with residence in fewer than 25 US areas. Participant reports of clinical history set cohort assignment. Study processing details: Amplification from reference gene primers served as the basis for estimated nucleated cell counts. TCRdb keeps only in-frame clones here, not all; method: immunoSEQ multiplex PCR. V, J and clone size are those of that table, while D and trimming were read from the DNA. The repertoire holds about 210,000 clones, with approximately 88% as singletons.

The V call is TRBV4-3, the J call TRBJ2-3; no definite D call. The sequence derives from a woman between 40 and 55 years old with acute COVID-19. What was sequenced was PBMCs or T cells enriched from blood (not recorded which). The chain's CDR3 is CASSQEAAASTDTQYF. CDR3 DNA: TGCGCCAGCAGCCAAGAGGCGGCAGCGAGCACAGATACGCAGTATTTT.